These 17 T cell receptor beta chains were all obtained from the same sample, sequenced in a study of CD8+ T cells in alopecia areata. cDNA reverse transcribed from extracted RNA served as the sequencing template. Generated by immunoSEQ multiplex PCR, the TCRdb table keeps only in-frame clones and is missing some. The sample has fewer than 200,000 clones, 58% seen once. As for treatment: oral pan-JAK inhibitor, 5-10 mg twice daily. The source was CD4+ T cells sorted from blood, collected at approximately week 56, from a patient treated with tofacitinib. The receptors originated from a human donor with alopecia areata.

This clone was found a few times. The V and J genes are TRBV2 and TRBJ2-2, with D possibly matching TRBD2 (5 bases). Trimming cost V 6 bases and J 7 bases, with 6 bases left between them. The CDR3 runs 11 residues. Per germline, CDR1 SNHLY and CDR2 FYNNEI. CDR3: CASRRDGELFF. The DNA for the CDR3 is TGTGCCAGCAGGAGGGACGGGGAGCTGTTTTTT.

This clone was seen a handful of times. This chain connects TRBV23-1 to TRBJ2-5, with D possibly matching TRBD1 (5 bases). TRBV23-1 belongs to the ORF category, with a function that is uncertain. The CDR3 is 17 residues long. V was clipped by 2 bases and J by 5 bases, with 21 bases between them. The CDR3 DNA reads TGCGCCAGCAGTCAAACTACGGTTCCAGGGCTTTGGGAGACCCAGTACTTC. Protein sequence: CASSQTTVPGLWETQYF.

The DNA of the CDR3 is TGTGCCTGGTCTGGGGGCCAAAACATTCAGTACTTC. Its protein product is CAWSGGQNIQYF. This chain connects TRBV30 to TRBJ2-4; tentative D call: TRBD1 (6 bases). The CDR3 length is 12 residues. The germline V and J ends were trimmed by 5 bases and 5 bases, with 10 bases remaining between them. The germline V gene encodes CDR1 GTSNPN and CDR2 SVGIG (reference sequence).

This sequence joins TRBV4-2 and TRBJ1-4, with a tentative D call TRBD1 (6 bases). Trimming left V 4 bases short and J 6 bases short, with 21 bases between. Germline V lookup: CDR1 LGHNA, CDR2 YNFKEQ. CDR3 length: 17 residues. The CDR3, as DNA: TGTGCCAGCAGCCCCCGGGCTGGGGGGCGGGAGTATGAAAAACTGTTTTTT. It encodes CASSPRAGGREYEKLFF.

The genes are TRBV10-2 and TRBJ1-1; no clear D. The germline gives CDR1 WSHSY, CDR2 SAAADI. V gave up 3 bases and J gave up 0 bases, with 8 bases separating them. This CDR3 is built from 14 residues. Here the CDR3 reads CASSEEGMNTEAFF. The CDR3 coding sequence is TGCGCCAGCAGTGAAGAAGGTATGAACACTGAAGCTTTCTTT.

This rearrangement joins TRBV4-1 to TRBJ2-1; 13 bases are shared with TRBD2. The germline V gene has CDR1 MGHRA and CDR2 YSYEKL. The CDR3 has 16 residues. After removal of 4 bases from V and 8 bases from J, the junction contained 8 bases not matched to a gene. CDR3 nucleotide sequence: TGCGCCAGCAGCCTGCCCGGGACTAGCGGGATCTATGAGCAGTTCTTC. As protein: CASSLPGTSGIYEQFF.

This clone was seen a few times. This chain connects TRBV19 to TRBJ2-7; maybe TRBD1 (6 bases). V lost 4 bases to trimming and J lost 3 bases, with 10 bases between them. Germline V lookup: CDR1 LNHDA, CDR2 SQIVND (reference sequence). The CDR3 has 13 residues. CDR3: CASSKDRYYEQYF. As DNA, the CDR3 is TGTGCCAGTAGTAAGGACAGATACTACGAGCAGTACTTC.

The chain has TRBV29-1 and TRBJ1-4, with D perhaps TRBD1 (6 bases). The CDR3 sequence is 13 residues long. Trimming removed 3 bases at V and 7 bases at J, with 12 bases between. From germline, CDR1 is SQVTM and CDR2 ANQGSEA. CDR3 in DNA: TGCAGCGTTGAGGGGGGCGAGGTTGAAAAACTGTTTTTT. It specifies CSVEGGEVEKLFF. The complete variable domain, with remaining parts taken from reference TRBV29-1 and TRBJ1-4, reads SAVISQKPSRDICQRGTSLTIQCQVDSQVTMMFWYRQQPGQSLTLIATANQGSEATYESGFVIDKFPISRPNLTFSTLTVSNMSPEDSSIYLCSVEGGEVEKLFFGSGTQLSVL.

This clone was found a few times. The chain links TRBV7-9 to TRBJ1-6, with D maybe TRBD1 (6 bases). With 4 bases removed from V and 3 bases from J, the gap between germline ends came to 7 bases. The CDR3 loop spans 14 amino acids. Germline loops: CDR1 SEHNR, CDR2 FQNEAQ (reference sequence). The CDR3 nucleotides read TGTGCCAGCAGCTCACAGGGCTATAATTCACCCCTCCACTTT. Protein sequence: CASSSQGYNSPLHF.

This clone was counted between two and nine times. The chain carries TRBV29-1 and TRBJ2-7; 7 nucleotides match TRBD1. CDR3 length: 13 amino acids. Trimming took 6 bases from V and 2 from J; bases not matched to a gene: 7. Germline values: CDR1 SQVTM, CDR2 ANQGSEA. In nucleotides, the CDR3 is TGCAGCGTAGGGACAGTGCTAGCCTACGAGCAGTACTTC. This translates into CSVGTVLAYEQYF.

The gene calls are TRBV6-6 and TRBJ2-3; 11 bases line up with TRBD1. The germline gives CDR1 MNHNY, CDR2 SVGAGI (reference sequence). Unmatched junction bases numbered 7, after V lost 5 bases and J lost 6 bases. The CDR3 contains 15 residues. The CDR3: CASSPGQGAVDTQYF. The CDR3 DNA reads TGTGCCAGCAGTCCAGGACAGGGGGCTGTGGATACGCAGTATTTT.

The chain couples TRBV29-1 to TRBJ2-1, with TRBD2 as a possible D gene (7 bases). This CDR3 spans 14 amino acids. The germline V gene has CDR1 SQVTM and CDR2 ANQGSEA. V lost 5 bases, J lost 4 bases, and 15 bases lay in between. In nucleotides, the CDR3 is TGCAGCGTTCAATACGGGGGGCCGTACAATGAGCAGTTCTTC. The encoded protein is CSVQYGGPYNEQFF.

This clone was detected only a few times. The chain uses TRBV2 and TRBJ2-7, with TRBD1 as a possible D gene (5 bases). The V gene's germline CDR1 is SNHLY and CDR2 FYNNEI. V lost 9 bases and J 6 bases, leaving 21 bases between the germline ends. The CDR3 contains 14 residues. This chain's CDR3 is CARGNGATVGEQYF. CDR3 nucleotides: TGTGCCAGAGGGAATGGGGCGACGGTGGGCGAGCAGTACTTC. The complete variable domain, with remaining parts taken from reference TRBV2 and TRBJ2-7, reads EPEVTQTPSHQVTQMGQEVILRCVPISNHLYFYWYRQILGQKVEFLVSFYNNEISEKSEIFDDQFSVERPDGSNFTLKIRSTKLEDSAMYFCARGNGATVGEQYFGPGTRLTVT.

A few counts support this clone. This chain joins TRBV7-2 and TRBJ2-5; D is uncertain. Germline values: CDR1 SGHTA, CDR2 FQGNSA. Trimming removed 5 bases at V and 7 bases at J, with 14 bases between. The CDR3 has 13 amino acids. CDR3 in DNA: TGTGCCAGCAGCCCCGCGCTGCCTGCGACCCAGTACTTC. It specifies CASSPALPATQYF.

The rearrangement links TRBV30 to TRBJ1-3; perhaps TRBD1 as D (6 bases). The germline gives CDR1 GTSNPN, CDR2 SVGIG (reference sequence). The CDR3 extends over 15 amino acids. Trimming shortened V by 0 bases and J by 1 base, and 10 bases separated the two germline ends. CDR3 nucleotides: TGTGCCTGGAGTGTCCAGGGGATATCTGGAAACACCATATATTTT. Translated: CAWSVQGISGNTIYF.

This chain joins TRBV30 and TRBJ1-2; 12 bases map to TRBD1. Germline V gene data show CDR1 as GTSNPN and CDR2 as SVGIG (reference sequence). V was clipped by 4 bases and J by 4 bases; unmatched bases: 7. The CDR3 is made up of 15 amino acids. The CDR3 bases are TGTGCCTGGACACCGGGACAGGGGGCCGTCTATGGCTACACCTTC. Its protein is CAWTPGQGAVYGYTF.

This clone was seen only a few times. The chain combines TRBV2 with TRBJ1-1; 8 positions agree with TRBD1. The CDR3 is 13 amino acids. Germline V lookup: CDR1 SNHLY, CDR2 FYNNEI. V gave up 7 bases and J gave up 1 base; unmatched junction bases: 2. CDR3 coding DNA: TGTGCCAGCACCGGGACAGGGAACACTGAAGCTTTCTTT. As protein: CASTGTGNTEAFF.